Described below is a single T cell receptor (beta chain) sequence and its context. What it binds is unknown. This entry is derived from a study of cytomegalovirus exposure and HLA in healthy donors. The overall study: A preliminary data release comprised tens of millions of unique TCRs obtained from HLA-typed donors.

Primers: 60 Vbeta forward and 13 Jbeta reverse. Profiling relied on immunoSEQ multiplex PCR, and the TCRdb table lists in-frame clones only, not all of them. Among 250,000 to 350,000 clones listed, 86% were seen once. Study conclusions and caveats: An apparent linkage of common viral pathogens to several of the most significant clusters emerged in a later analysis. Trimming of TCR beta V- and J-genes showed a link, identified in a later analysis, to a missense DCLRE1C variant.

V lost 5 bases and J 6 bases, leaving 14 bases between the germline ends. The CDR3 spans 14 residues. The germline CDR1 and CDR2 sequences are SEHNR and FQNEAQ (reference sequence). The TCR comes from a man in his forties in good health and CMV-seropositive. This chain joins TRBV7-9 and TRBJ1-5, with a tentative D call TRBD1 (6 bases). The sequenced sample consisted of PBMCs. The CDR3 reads CASSSWGGVQPQHF. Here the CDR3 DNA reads TGTGCCAGCAGCAGCTGGGGGGGCGTTCAGCCCCAGCATTTT.